Presented here are 9 T cell receptor beta chains from one specimen sequenced in a study of shared clonotypes between healthy human individuals. Measured with immunoSEQ multiplex PCR; TCRdb has only the in-frame clones, and not every one. The sample yields about 490,000 clones, around 79% seen once. Sequencing was done on a sample of PBMCs. These receptors all come from a middle-aged woman in good health. Some clones in this sample may be carry-over from other donors' samples.

The table lists this clone with a count of one. In DNA form, the CDR3 reads TGTGCCAGCAGCCCCCTGCGGGAGATTTTCTATGGCTACACCTTC. It encodes CASSPLREIFYGYTF. The chain is built from TRBV5-6 and TRBJ1-2, with D unclear. V lost 4 bases and J lost 4, with 17 bases in between. There are 15 residues in the CDR3. Germline lookup yields CDR1 SGHDT and CDR2 YYEEEE.

CDR3 nucleotides: TGTGCCAGCAGGGGATACCTGGACACCGGGGAGCTGTTTTTT. Translation gives CASRGYLDTGELFF. The V call is TRBV2, the J call TRBJ2-2, with D unclear. The CDR3 is 14 amino acids. Deletions cut 6 bases from V and 3 bases from J, with 11 bases between. Germline CDR1 is SNHLY and CDR2 is FYNNEI.

The rearrangement links TRBV15 to TRBJ2-1; D gene ambiguous. V was trimmed by 5 bases and J by 4 bases, leaving 18 bases between them. The CDR3 runs to 16 residues. Germline CDR1 LNHNV, CDR2 YYDKDF (reference sequence). In nucleotides, the CDR3 is TGTGCCACCAGCCAACCCGACCGAGGAGATTACAATGAGCAGTTCTTC. As protein: CATSQPDRGDYNEQFF.

The rearrangement links TRBV18 to TRBJ1-1; 9 bases map to TRBD1. CDR3 length equals 14 residues. Trimming took 1 base from V and 11 from J; bases not matched to a gene: 8. Germline V gene sequence: CDR1 KGHSH, CDR2 LQKENI. The CDR3 protein is CASSPLDRGGDAFF. CDR3 in DNA: TGTGCCAGCTCACCACTGGACAGGGGAGGGGACGCTTTCTTT.

The sample holds a few counts of this clone. The chain joins TRBV7-2 to TRBJ2-7; no clear D. This CDR3 is 11 amino acids long. Germline lookup yields CDR1 SGHTA and CDR2 FQGNSA. Trimming pared 1 base from V and 4 bases from J, leaving 2 bases between. The chain's CDR3 is CASSLEYEQYF. The CDR3 DNA sequence: TGTGCCAGCAGCTTAGAGTACGAGCAGTACTTC.

V gene TRBV4-2 combines with J gene TRBJ2-2; TRBD2 aligns across 13 bases. Per germline, CDR1 LGHNA and CDR2 YNFKEQ. The CDR3 is 17 residues long. V dropped 3 bases and J dropped 1; count of bases not matched to a gene: 2. The CDR3 sequence: CASSQGLAGWNTGELFF. The CDR3 nucleotides read TGTGCCAGCAGCCAGGGACTAGCGGGATGGAACACCGGGGAGCTGTTTTTT.

This chain joins TRBV9 and TRBJ2-7; 7 bases match TRBD2. The CDR3 totals 14 residues. Germline trimming cut 4 bases from V and 7 bases from J; bases unmatched to any gene: 11. Germline V gene sequence: CDR1 SGDLS, CDR2 YYNGEE. CDR3: CASSPSSGQREQYF. CDR3 nucleotides: TGTGCCAGCAGCCCCTCTAGCGGACAAAGAGAGCAGTACTTC. The entire variable domain, with the rest obtained from reference TRBV9 and TRBJ2-7, is as follows: DSGVTQTPKHLITATGQRVTLRCSPRSGDLSVYWYQQSLDQGLQFLIQYYNGEERAKGNILERFSAQQFPDLHSELNLSSLELGDSALYFCASSPSSGQREQYFGPGTRLTVT.

This clone was seen a few times. The gene calls are TRBV2 and TRBJ1-2, with 8 bases fitting TRBD1. Trimming cost V 6 bases and J 5 bases; bases outside gene matches: 5. CDR3 size: 13 residues. The germline CDR1 and CDR2 sequences are SNHLY and FYNNEI. This CDR3 is CASRSGTGYGYTF. Written as DNA, the CDR3 is TGTGCCAGCAGATCCGGGACAGGATATGGCTACACCTTC.

The chain employs TRBV4-2 and TRBJ2-5; D may be TRBD2 (5 bases). The CDR3 is 18 residues long. From germline, CDR1 is LGHNA and CDR2 YNFKEQ. V was clipped by 0 bases and J by 0 bases, with 17 bases between them. DNA of the CDR3: TGTGCCAGCAGCCAAGATCTTCCTAGCCCCCAGTACCAAGAGACCCAGTACTTC. Its protein is CASSQDLPSPQYQETQYF.